The clone carrying this T cell receptor beta chain has a count of ten or more. The time point is: blood at routine non-recurrence follow-up after resection. The authors sequenced whole RNA from tumor, nontumor lung or frozen PBMC without sorting. All TCR cDNA molecules were individually tagged with a unique molecular identifier. TCRdb reprocessed the 5' RACE reads via MiXCR and lists one record per CDR3 protein. In the table there are about 120,000 distinct CDR3 sequences, 12% of which are singletons. These data belong to a study of spatial heterogeneity in lung cancer. Study context: Taken at a median of roughly two years after resection, follow-up PBMC samples underwent sequencing when available. Raw reads contained each unique TCR and UMI combination more than ten times on average.

Germline CDR1 DFQATT, CDR2 SNEGSKA (reference sequence). V lost 7 bases, J lost 7 bases, and 13 bases lay in between. The CDR3 sequence is 12 residues long. The source of this sequence is a male donor with early-stage non-small cell lung cancer. The chain carries TRBV20-1 and TRBJ1-4; D possibly corresponds to TRBD1 (6 bases). Source: PBMCs, taken at follow-up. CDR3: CSVLGASEKLFF. The CDR3 DNA sequence: TGCAGTGTCCTGGGGGCGAGTGAAAAACTGTTTTTT.